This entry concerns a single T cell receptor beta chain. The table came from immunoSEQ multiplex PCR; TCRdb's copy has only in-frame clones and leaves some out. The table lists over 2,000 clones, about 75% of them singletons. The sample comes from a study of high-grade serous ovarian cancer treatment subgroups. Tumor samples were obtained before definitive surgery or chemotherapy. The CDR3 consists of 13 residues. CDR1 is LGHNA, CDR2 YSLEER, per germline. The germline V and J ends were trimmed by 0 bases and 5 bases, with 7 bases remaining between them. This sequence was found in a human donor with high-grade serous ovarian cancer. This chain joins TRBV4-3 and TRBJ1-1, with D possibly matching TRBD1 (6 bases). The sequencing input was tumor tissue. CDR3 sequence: CASSQEDRTEAFF. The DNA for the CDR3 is TGCGCCAGCAGCCAAGAGGACAGAACTGAAGCTTTCTTT.